The TCR beta chain described here comes from a study of cytomegalovirus exposure and HLA in healthy donors. Across the study: An earlier analysis identified under 130 million unique TCR beta sequences in 150 million to 200 million T cells. Unique TCRs from HLA-typed donors, about 85 million of them, were held in an early data release. Whole-study results and caveats: Within an earlier analysis, most TCR beta V segments proved productive either about 90% or about 30% of the time. One cluster of highly shared sequence variants probably arose as a sequencing artifact.

Germline V gene sequence: CDR1 MNHEY, CDR2 SVGAGI. The CDR3 is made up of 15 amino acids. Between the trimmed V and J ends, which lost 7 bases and 8 bases, there was a span of 23 bases. Use of 60 Vbeta and 13 Jbeta primers characterized the PCR. Here immunoSEQ multiplex PCR was the method, and the copy in TCRdb shows in-frame clones only, minus some. The sample gives approximately 93,000 clones, 79% of which show up once; about 3.6% is in the top ten. About this clone itself: Its antigen is still unknown.

The clonotype comes from a male donor in good health and CMV-seropositive. V usage is TRBV6-5 and J usage is TRBJ1-2; TRBD1 might be the D (5 bases). Sequenced: PBMCs. CDR3 protein: CASIPLRGGGGGYTF. Here the CDR3 DNA reads TGTGCCAGCATCCCTTTAAGGGGCGGGGGTGGAGGCTACACCTTC.